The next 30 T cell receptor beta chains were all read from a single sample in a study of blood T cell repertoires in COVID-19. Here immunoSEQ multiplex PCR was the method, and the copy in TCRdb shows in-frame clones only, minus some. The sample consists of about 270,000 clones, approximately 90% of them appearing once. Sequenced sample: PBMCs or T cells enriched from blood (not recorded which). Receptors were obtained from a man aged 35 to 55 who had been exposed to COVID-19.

CDR3 sequence reads: CASSVGRTEAFF. Here the CDR3 DNA reads TGTGCCAGCAGTGTGGGGAGGACTGAAGCTTTCTTT. The rearrangement joins TRBV12-3 or TRBV12-4 to TRBJ1-1; D gene uncertain. The V end was cut by 5 bases, the J end by 5 bases, with 9 bases between. The CDR3 length is 12 residues.

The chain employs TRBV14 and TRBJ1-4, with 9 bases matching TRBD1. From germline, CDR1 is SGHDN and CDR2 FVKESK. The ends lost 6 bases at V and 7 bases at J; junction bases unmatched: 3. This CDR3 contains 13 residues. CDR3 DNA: TGTGCCAGCAGTCTGGGACAGGGTGAAAAACTGTTTTTT. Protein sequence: CASSLGQGEKLFF. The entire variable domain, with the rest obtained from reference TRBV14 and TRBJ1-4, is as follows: EAGVTQFPSHSVIEKGQTVTLRCDPISGHDNLYWYRRVMGKEIKFLLHFVKESKQDESGMPNNRFLAERTGGTYSTLKVQPAELEDSGVYFCASSLGQGEKLFFGSGTQLSVL.

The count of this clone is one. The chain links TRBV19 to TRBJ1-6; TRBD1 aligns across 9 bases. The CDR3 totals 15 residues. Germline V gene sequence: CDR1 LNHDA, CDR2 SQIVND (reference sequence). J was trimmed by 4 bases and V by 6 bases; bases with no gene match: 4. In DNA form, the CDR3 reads TGTGCCAGTAGACTTGACAGGGGGTATAATTCACCCCTCCACTTT. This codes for CASRLDRGYNSPLHF.

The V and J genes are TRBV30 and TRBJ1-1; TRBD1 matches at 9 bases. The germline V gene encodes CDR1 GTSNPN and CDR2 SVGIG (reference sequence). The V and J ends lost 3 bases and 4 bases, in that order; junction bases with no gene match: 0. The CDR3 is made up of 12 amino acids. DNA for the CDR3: TGTGCCTGGAGGGACAGGGGCACTGAAGCTTTCTTT. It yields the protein CAWRDRGTEAFF. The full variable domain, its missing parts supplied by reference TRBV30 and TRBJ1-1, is SQTIHQWPATLVQPVGSPLSLECTVEGTSNPNLYWYRQAAGRGLQLLFYSVGIGQISSEVPQNLSASRPQDRQFILSSKKLLLSDSGFYLCAWRDRGTEAFFGQGTRLTVV.

CDR3 region: CASSDRLTEAFF. The CDR3, as DNA: TGTGCCAGTAGTGACAGGCTAACTGAAGCTTTCTTT. The chain combines TRBV19 with TRBJ1-1; maybe TRBD1 (6 bases). Germline V gene lookup returns CDR1 LNHDA and CDR2 SQIVND (reference sequence). The CDR3 extends over 12 amino acids. Trimming took off 5 bases at V and 5 bases at J, with 9 bases between the two ends.

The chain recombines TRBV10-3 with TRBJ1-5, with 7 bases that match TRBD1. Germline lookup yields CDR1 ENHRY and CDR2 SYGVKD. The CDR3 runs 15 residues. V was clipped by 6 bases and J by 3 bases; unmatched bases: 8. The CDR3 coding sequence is TGTGCCATCAGCGCAACGGACAGGATCAATCAGCCCCAGCATTTT. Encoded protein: CAISATDRINQPQHF.

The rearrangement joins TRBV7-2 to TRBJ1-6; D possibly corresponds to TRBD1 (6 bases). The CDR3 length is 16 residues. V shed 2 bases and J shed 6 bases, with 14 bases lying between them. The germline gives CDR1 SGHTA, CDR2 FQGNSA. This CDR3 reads CASSLRSGQRNSPLHF. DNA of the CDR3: TGTGCCAGCAGCTTAAGGTCAGGACAGCGTAATTCACCCCTCCACTTT.

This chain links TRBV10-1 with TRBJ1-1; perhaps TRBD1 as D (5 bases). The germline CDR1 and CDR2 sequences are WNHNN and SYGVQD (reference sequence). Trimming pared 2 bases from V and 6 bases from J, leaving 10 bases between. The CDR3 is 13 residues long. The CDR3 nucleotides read TGCGCCAGCAGTGAGACAGGTGCGGCTGAAGCTTTCTTT. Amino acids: CASSETGAAEAFF.

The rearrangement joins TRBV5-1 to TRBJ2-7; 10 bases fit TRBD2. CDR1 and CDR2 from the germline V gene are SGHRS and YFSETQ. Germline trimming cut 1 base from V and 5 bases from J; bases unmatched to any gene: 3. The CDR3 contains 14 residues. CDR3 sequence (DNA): TGCGCCAGCAGCTTGCAACTAGCGGGAAACGAGCAGTACTTC. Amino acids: CASSLQLAGNEQYF. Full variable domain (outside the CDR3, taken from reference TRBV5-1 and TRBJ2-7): KAGVTQTPRYLIKTRGQQVTLSCSPISGHRSVSWYQQTPGQGLQFLFEYFSETQRNKGNFPGRFSGRQFSNSRSEMNVSTLELGDSALYLCASSLQLAGNEQYFGPGTRLTVT.

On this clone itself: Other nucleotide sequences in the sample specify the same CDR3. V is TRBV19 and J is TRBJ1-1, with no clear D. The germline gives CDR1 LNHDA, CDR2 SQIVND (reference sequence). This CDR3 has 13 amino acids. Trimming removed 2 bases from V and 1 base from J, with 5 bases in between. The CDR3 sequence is CASSISPNTEAFF. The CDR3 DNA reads TGTGCCAGTAGTATATCTCCGAACACTGAAGCTTTCTTT.

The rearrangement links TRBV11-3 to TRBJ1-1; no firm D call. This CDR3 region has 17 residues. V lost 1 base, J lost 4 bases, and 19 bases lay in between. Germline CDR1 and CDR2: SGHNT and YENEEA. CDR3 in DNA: TGTGCCAGCAGCTTAGGATTTTGGAAAGGCGGATCCACTGAAGCTTTCTTT. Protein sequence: CASSLGFWKGGSTEAFF.

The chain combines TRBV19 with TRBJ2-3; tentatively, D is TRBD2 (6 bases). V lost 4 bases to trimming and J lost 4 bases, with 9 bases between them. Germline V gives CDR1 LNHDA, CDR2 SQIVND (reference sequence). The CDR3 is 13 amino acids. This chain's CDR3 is CASSNGSPDTQYF. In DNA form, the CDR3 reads TGTGCCAGTAGTAACGGGAGCCCAGATACGCAGTATTTT.

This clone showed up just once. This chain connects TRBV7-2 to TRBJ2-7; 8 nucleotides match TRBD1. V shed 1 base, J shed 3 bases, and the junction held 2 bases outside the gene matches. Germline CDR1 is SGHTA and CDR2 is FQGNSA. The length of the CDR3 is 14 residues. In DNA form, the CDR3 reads TGTGCCAGCAGCTTAGGGGACAGGCGCTACGAGCAGTACTTC. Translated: CASSLGDRRYEQYF.

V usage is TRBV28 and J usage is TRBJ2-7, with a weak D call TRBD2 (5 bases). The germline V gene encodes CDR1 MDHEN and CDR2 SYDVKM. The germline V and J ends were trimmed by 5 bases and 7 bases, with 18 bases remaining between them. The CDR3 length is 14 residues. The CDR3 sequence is CASSPPEVGGEQYF. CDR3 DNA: TGTGCCAGCAGTCCCCCCGAAGTTGGAGGAGAGCAGTACTTC.

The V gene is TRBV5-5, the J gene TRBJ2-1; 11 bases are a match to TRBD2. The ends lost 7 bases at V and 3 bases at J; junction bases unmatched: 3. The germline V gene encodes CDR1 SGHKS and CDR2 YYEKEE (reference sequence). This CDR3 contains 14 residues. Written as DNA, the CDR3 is TGTGCCAGCTATCTAGCGGGGGGCTACAATGAGCAGTTCTTC. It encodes CASYLAGGYNEQFF.

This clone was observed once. CDR3 coding DNA: TGTGCCAGCAGTATACGAACAAGATCACCCCTCCACTTT. It is translated as CASSIRTRSPLHF. The chain combines TRBV28 with TRBJ1-6; no clear D gene. The CDR3 totals 13 residues. Germline CDR1 is MDHEN and CDR2 is SYDVKM. V dropped 5 bases and J dropped 10 bases, with 12 bases sitting between them. The full variable domain, completed using reference TRBV28 and TRBJ1-6, is DVKVTQSSRYLVKRTGEKVFLECVQDMDHENMFWYRQDPGLGLRLIYFSYDVKMKEKGDIPEGYSVSREKKERFSLILESASTNQTSMYLCASSIRTRSPLHFGNGTRLTVT.

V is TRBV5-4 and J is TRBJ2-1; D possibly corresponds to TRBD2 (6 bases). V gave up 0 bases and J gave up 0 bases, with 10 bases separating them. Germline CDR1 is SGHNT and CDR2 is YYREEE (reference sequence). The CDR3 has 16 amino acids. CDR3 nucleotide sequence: TGTGCCAGCAGCTTGGCCCCGGAGGGCTCCTACAATGAGCAGTTCTTC. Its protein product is CASSLAPEGSYNEQFF.

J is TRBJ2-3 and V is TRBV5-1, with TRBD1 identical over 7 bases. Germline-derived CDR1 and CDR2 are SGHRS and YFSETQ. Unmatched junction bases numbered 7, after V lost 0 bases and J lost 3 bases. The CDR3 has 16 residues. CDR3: CASSLAVTGSTDTQYF. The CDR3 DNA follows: TGCGCCAGCAGCTTGGCCGTGACAGGGTCAACAGATACGCAGTATTTT.

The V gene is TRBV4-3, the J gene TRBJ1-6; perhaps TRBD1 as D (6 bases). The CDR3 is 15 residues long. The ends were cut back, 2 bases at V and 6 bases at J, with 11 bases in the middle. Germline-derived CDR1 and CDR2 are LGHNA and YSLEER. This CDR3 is CASSQQTGGNSPLHF. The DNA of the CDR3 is TGCGCCAGCAGCCAACAGACAGGCGGTAATTCACCCCTCCACTTT.

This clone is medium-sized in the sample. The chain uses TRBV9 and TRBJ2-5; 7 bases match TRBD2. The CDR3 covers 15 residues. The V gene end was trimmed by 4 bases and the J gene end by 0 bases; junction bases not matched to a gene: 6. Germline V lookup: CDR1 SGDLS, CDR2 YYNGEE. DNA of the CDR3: TGTGCCAGCAGCCCATTCCTAGCGGACCAAGAGACCCAGTACTTC. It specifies CASSPFLADQETQYF. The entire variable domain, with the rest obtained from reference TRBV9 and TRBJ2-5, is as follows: DSGVTQTPKHLITATGQRVTLRCSPRSGDLSVYWYQQSLDQGLQFLIQYYNGEERAKGNILERFSAQQFPDLHSELNLSSLELGDSALYFCASSPFLADQETQYFGPGTRLLVL.

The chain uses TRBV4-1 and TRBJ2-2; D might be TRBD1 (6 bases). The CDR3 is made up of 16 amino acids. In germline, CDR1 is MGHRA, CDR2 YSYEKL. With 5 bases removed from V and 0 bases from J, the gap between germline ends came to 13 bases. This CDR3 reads CASSSPGTSNTGELFF. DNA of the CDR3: TGCGCCAGCAGCTCCCCCGGGACATCGAACACCGGGGAGCTGTTTTTT.

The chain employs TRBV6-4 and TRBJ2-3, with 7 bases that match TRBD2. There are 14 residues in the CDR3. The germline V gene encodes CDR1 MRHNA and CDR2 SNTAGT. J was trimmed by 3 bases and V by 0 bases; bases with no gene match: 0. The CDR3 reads CASSDSRETDTQYF. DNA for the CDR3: TGTGCCAGCAGTGACTCGCGGGAGACAGATACGCAGTATTTT.

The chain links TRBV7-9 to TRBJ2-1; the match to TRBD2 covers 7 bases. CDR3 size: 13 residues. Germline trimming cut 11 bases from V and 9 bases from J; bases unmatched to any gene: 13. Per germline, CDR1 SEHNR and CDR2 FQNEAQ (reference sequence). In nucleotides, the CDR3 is TGTGCCTGCCACAGAAGGGAGGGCGGTGAGCAGTTCTTC. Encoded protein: CACHRREGGEQFF.

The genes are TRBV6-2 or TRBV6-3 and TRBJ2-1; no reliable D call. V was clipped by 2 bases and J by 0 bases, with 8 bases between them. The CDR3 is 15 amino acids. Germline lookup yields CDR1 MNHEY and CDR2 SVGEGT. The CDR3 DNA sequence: TGTGCCAGCAGTTACGATAGGAGCTCCTACAATGAGCAGTTCTTC. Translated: CASSYDRSSYNEQFF.

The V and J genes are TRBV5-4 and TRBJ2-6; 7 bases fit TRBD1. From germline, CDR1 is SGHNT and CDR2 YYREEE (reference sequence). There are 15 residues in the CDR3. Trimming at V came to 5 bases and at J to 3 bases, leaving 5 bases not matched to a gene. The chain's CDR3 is CASSTTGVGANVLTF. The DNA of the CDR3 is TGTGCCAGCAGTACCACAGGGGTTGGGGCCAACGTCCTGACTTTC.

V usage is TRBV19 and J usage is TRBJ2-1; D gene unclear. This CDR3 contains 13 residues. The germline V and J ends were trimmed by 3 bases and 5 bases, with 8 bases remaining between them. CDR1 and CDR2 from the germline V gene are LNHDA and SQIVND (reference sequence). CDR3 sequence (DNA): TGTGCCAGTAGTATCTTAGTGAACAATGAGCAGTTCTTC. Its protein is CASSILVNNEQFF.

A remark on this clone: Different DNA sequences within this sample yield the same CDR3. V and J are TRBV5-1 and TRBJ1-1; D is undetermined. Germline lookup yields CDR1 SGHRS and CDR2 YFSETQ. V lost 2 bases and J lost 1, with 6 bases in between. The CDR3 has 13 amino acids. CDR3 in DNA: TGCGCCAGCAGCTTTGGAGGGAACACTGAAGCTTTCTTT. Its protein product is CASSFGGNTEAFF.

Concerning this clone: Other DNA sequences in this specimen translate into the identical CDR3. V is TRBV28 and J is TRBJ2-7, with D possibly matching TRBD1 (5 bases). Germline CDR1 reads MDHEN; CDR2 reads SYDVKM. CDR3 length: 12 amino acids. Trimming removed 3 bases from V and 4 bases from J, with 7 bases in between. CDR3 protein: CASSLGRYEQYF. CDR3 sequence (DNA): TGTGCCAGCAGTTTGGGGCGATACGAGCAGTACTTC.

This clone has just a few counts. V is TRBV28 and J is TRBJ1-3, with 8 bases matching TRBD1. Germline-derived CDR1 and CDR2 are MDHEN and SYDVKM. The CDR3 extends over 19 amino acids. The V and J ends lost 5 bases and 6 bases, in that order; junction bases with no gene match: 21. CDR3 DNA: TGTGCCAGCAGTGTCCGACGGGACAGGCCAACTACCTATCTAAACACCATATATTTT. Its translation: CASSVRRDRPTTYLNTIYF.

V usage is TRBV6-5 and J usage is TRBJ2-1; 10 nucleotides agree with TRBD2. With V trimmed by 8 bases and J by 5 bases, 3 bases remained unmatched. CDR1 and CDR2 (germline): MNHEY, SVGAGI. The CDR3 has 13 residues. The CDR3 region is CASQLAGDNEQFF. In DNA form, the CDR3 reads TGTGCCAGCCAGCTAGCGGGAGACAATGAGCAGTTCTTC.